This T cell receptor (beta chain) was sequenced for a study of T-cell reconstitution after alpha-beta-depleted transplantation in children. Germline-derived CDR1 and CDR2 are SQVTM and ANQGSEA. Trimming pared 3 bases from V and 0 bases from J, leaving 14 bases between. CDR3 length: 15 residues. The authors prepared the TCRbeta library with unique molecular identifiers. TCRdb processed the PCR reads anew with MiXCR; each CDR3 protein has one entry. The repertoire has roughly 400,000 distinct CDR3 sequences, roughly 21% of them found once; the top ten carry 3% to 4%. This clonotype was seen ten or more times.

Sequencing was performed on PBMCs from the stem cell graft donor, taken from the stem cell graft. The sequence was obtained from a human donor who donated a stem cell graft to a child with acute myeloid leukemia. The rearrangement links TRBV29-1 to TRBJ2-5; perhaps TRBD1 as D (5 bases). The CDR3 loop reads CSVDTRTTNQETQYF. CDR3 coding DNA: TGCAGCGTTGATACTCGGACAACTAACCAAGAGACCCAGTACTTC.